What follows are 23 T cell receptor beta chains derived from one specimen sequenced in a study of blood T cell repertoires in COVID-19. The method was immunoSEQ multiplex PCR; TCRdb's version includes in-frame clones alone and lacks a portion of them. The data contain 250,000 to 350,000 clones, almost 90% of them singletons. Sequencing used PBMCs or T cells enriched from blood (not recorded which). The receptors come from a woman in her late teens or twenties with acute COVID-19.

The chain employs TRBV9 and TRBJ2-3; TRBD2 matches at 10 bases. In germline, CDR1 is SGDLS, CDR2 YYNGEE. Trimming at V came to 0 bases and at J to 3 bases, leaving 4 bases not matched to a gene. CDR3 size: 16 residues. This CDR3 reads CASSVVASGRTDTQYF. As DNA, the CDR3 is TGTGCCAGCAGCGTAGTAGCTAGCGGGAGAACAGATACGCAGTATTTT.

About this clone: The sample contains more than one DNA sequence encoding this CDR3. The chain recombines TRBV5-4 with TRBJ1-1; D remains unclear. In germline, CDR1 is SGHNT, CDR2 YYREEE (reference sequence). V lost 2 bases to trimming and J lost 1 base, with 6 bases between them. The CDR3 length is 13 residues. In nucleotides, the CDR3 is TGTGCCAGCAGCTTAGGAGGGAACACTGAAGCTTTCTTT. This gives the protein CASSLGGNTEAFF.

This chain links TRBV5-6 with TRBJ1-3; no clear D. CDR1 is SGHDT, CDR2 YYEEEE, per germline. CDR3 length: 18 amino acids. Trimming removed 0 bases at V and 0 bases at J, with 16 bases between. The CDR3 is CASSLGPIWALSGNTIYF. The CDR3 nucleotides read TGTGCCAGCAGCTTGGGACCTATATGGGCACTCTCTGGAAACACCATATATTTT. The full variable domain, its missing parts supplied by reference TRBV5-6 and TRBJ1-3, is DAGVTQSPTHLIKTRGQQVTLRCSPKSGHDTVSWYQQALGQGPQFIFQYYEEEERQRGNFPDRFSGHQFPNYSSELNVNALLLGDSALYLCASSLGPIWALSGNTIYFGEGSWLTVV.

The chain carries TRBV19 and TRBJ2-2; tentatively, D is TRBD1 (5 bases). The germline V and J ends were trimmed by 8 bases and 1 base, with 11 bases remaining between them. The length of the CDR3 is 14 residues. From germline, CDR1 is LNHDA and CDR2 SQIVND (reference sequence). The CDR3 DNA sequence: TGTGCCAGTTCCCGGACAATGAACACCGGGGAGCTGTTTTTT. Translated, it gives CASSRTMNTGELFF.

The chain combines TRBV19 with TRBJ2-7; 8 bases are a match to TRBD1. Germline CDR1 LNHDA, CDR2 SQIVND (reference sequence). The junction had 9 bases not matched to a gene; V was cut back by 5 bases and J by 3 bases. The CDR3 loop spans 15 amino acids. CDR3 loop: CASSSSQGAGYEQYF. In nucleotides, the CDR3 is TGTGCCAGTAGTTCTTCTCAGGGGGCGGGCTACGAGCAGTACTTC.

This rearrangement joins TRBV5-1 to TRBJ2-1; a possible D gene is TRBD2 (6 bases). The germline V gene has CDR1 SGHRS and CDR2 YFSETQ. V was clipped by 0 bases and J by 7 bases, with 8 bases between them. The CDR3 extends over 13 amino acids. The CDR3 protein is CASSLASANEQFF. In DNA, the CDR3 is TGCGCCAGCAGCTTGGCTAGCGCTAATGAGCAGTTCTTC.

The chain carries TRBV6-2 or TRBV6-3 and TRBJ2-3, with 7 positions matching TRBD2. CDR1 and CDR2 (germline): MNHEY, SVGEGT. The CDR3 spans 15 residues. Trimming cost V 6 bases and J 2 bases; bases outside gene matches: 8. The CDR3 spells CASSRAGENTDTQYF. CDR3 nucleotide sequence: TGTGCCAGCAGCCGGGCGGGAGAGAACACAGATACGCAGTATTTT.

CDR3 in DNA: TGCGCCAGCAGCTTGTCAATGGGAGGGGAGCCTTTTAGGGGCTACACCTTC. Protein product: CASSLSMGGEPFRGYTF. The rearrangement uses TRBV5-1 and TRBJ1-2; weak D call: TRBD1 (5 bases). The germline V and J ends were trimmed by 1 base and 8 bases, with 24 bases remaining between them. Germline CDR1 is SGHRS and CDR2 is YFSETQ. The CDR3 is made up of 17 amino acids. The entire variable domain, with the rest obtained from reference TRBV5-1 and TRBJ1-2, is as follows: KAGVTQTPRYLIKTRGQQVTLSCSPISGHRSVSWYQQTPGQGLQFLFEYFSETQRNKGNFPGRFSGRQFSNSRSEMNVSTLELGDSALYLCASSLSMGGEPFRGYTFGSGTRLTVV.

The gene calls are TRBV9 and TRBJ2-7, with TRBD1 matching over 7 bases. Germline values: CDR1 SGDLS, CDR2 YYNGEE. The CDR3 totals 15 residues. J lost 1 base, V lost 0 bases, and 4 bases had no gene match. The DNA of the CDR3 is TGTGCCAGCAGCGTAGCGACAGGGAAGTCCTACGAGCAGTACTTC. This gives the protein CASSVATGKSYEQYF.

The CDR3 DNA sequence: TGTGCCAGCAGCTTAGCGACAGGTCCAGAGACCCAGTACTTC. Translated: CASSLATGPETQYF. The chain couples TRBV7-2 to TRBJ2-5; the D gene is possibly TRBD1 (6 bases). This CDR3 is built from 14 residues. V lost 0 bases and J 4 bases, leaving 9 bases between the germline ends. Germline-derived CDR1 and CDR2 are SGHTA and FQGNSA.

CDR3 bases: TGTGCCAGCAGTTTTTCCCAGTCCTACGAGCAGTACTTC. As protein: CASSFSQSYEQYF. J is TRBJ2-7 and V is TRBV27; D call uncertain. CDR3 length equals 13 residues. The V gene's germline CDR1 is MNHEY and CDR2 SMNVEV (reference sequence). Trimming removed 3 bases from V and 1 base from J, with 7 bases in between.

The chain recombines TRBV6-6 with TRBJ1-3, with 9 bases identical to TRBD1. CDR3 size: 15 residues. Germline CDR1 is MNHNY and CDR2 is SVGAGI (reference sequence). With V trimmed by 6 bases and J by 7 bases, 10 bases remained unmatched. CDR3 loop: CASRQPRTGDNTIYF. The DNA for the CDR3 is TGTGCCAGCAGACAGCCCCGGACAGGGGACAACACCATATATTTT.

The gene calls are TRBV5-1 and TRBJ2-1, with 9 bases fitting TRBD2. V lost 0 bases, J lost 6 bases, and 4 bases stayed unmatched. Looked up from germline, CDR1 is SGHRS and CDR2 is YFSETQ. The CDR3 extends over 15 amino acids. CDR3 sequence reads: CASSLVLAGTNEQFF. Written as DNA, the CDR3 is TGCGCCAGCAGCTTGGTGCTAGCGGGAACCAATGAGCAGTTCTTC.

This sequence joins TRBV19 and TRBJ2-2; TRBD1 aligns across 10 bases. The CDR3 covers 14 residues. Germline trimming cut 7 bases from V and 5 bases from J; bases unmatched to any gene: 4. Germline V CDR1 and CDR2: LNHDA, SQIVND (reference sequence). The chain's CDR3 is CASTGTGETGELFF. CDR3 sequence (DNA): TGTGCCAGTACCGGGACAGGGGAAACCGGGGAGCTGTTTTTT.

The rearrangement uses TRBV3-1 (or the pseudogene TRBV3-2) and TRBJ2-7, with 9 bases aligning to TRBD2. Germline CDR1 and CDR2: LGHDT and YNNKEL (reference sequence). V was clipped by 3 bases and J by 0 bases; unmatched bases: 6. CDR3 length equals 16 residues. CDR3 sequence reads: CASSQVFSGGSYEQYF. DNA for the CDR3: TGTGCCAGCAGCCAGGTTTTTAGCGGGGGCTCCTACGAGCAGTACTTC.

The chain combines TRBV2 with TRBJ2-1; 10 bases are a match to TRBD1. CDR1 is SNHLY, CDR2 FYNNEI, per germline. After removal of 7 bases from V and 8 bases from J, the junction contained 11 bases not matched to a gene. The CDR3 is 15 amino acids. This CDR3 is CASMAGRDRGHEQFF. CDR3 nucleotides: TGTGCCAGCATGGCCGGGCGGGACAGGGGTCATGAGCAGTTCTTC.

This clone was seen just once. V and J are TRBV7-9 and TRBJ2-3; tentatively, D is TRBD2 (5 bases). The CDR3 is 14 residues long. V was trimmed by 5 bases and J by 5 bases, leaving 14 bases between them. CDR1 and CDR2 (germline): SEHNR, FQNEAQ (reference sequence). CDR3: CASSEHTRVDTQYF. The CDR3 DNA follows: TGTGCCAGCAGCGAACATACGCGGGTAGATACGCAGTATTTT.

The genes are TRBV27 and TRBJ1-5; a possible D gene is TRBD1 (6 bases). Trimming pared 0 bases from V and 5 bases from J, leaving 11 bases between. The CDR3 sequence is 15 residues long. Germline assignment: CDR1 MNHEY and CDR2 SMNVEV (reference sequence). The chain's CDR3 is CASSLSPRGDQPQHF. DNA of the CDR3: TGTGCCAGCAGTTTATCCCCCAGGGGAGATCAGCCCCAGCATTTT.

The chain links TRBV11-2 to TRBJ2-7; TRBD2 aligns across 10 bases. CDR1 SGHAT and CDR2 FQNNGV come from the germline V gene. V dropped 5 bases and J dropped 2; count of bases not matched to a gene: 6. The CDR3 runs to 15 residues. The CDR3, as DNA: TGTGCCAGCAGCCTAGGACTAGCGGCCACCTACGAGCAGTACTTC. Its protein is CASSLGLAATYEQYF.

J is TRBJ2-1 and V is TRBV5-4, with 7 bases lining up with TRBD2. CDR3 length: 16 residues. The trim removed 2 bases at V and 8 bases at J, leaving 13 bases unmatched. Germline values: CDR1 SGHNT, CDR2 YYREEE (reference sequence). CDR3 amino acids: CASSLDGGGTSDEQFF. The CDR3 nucleotides are TGTGCCAGCAGCTTAGATGGCGGGGGAACTTCCGATGAGCAGTTCTTC.

V is TRBV5-1 and J is TRBJ2-1, with D possibly TRBD2 on 5 matching bases. Germline lookup yields CDR1 SGHRS and CDR2 YFSETQ. Trimming took off 5 bases at V and 7 bases at J, with 19 bases between the two ends. The CDR3 is made up of 15 amino acids. This chain's CDR3 is CASSRTSPEVNEQFF. The DNA of the CDR3 is TGCGCCAGCAGTCGGACTTCCCCGGAGGTGAATGAGCAGTTCTTC.

The chain combines TRBV7-3 with TRBJ2-3, with 9 bases fitting TRBD2. The CDR3 totals 14 residues. The germline V gene encodes CDR1 SGHTA and CDR2 FQGTGA. Trimming removed 5 bases from V and 6 bases from J; junction bases left unmatched: 6. CDR3 amino acids: CASSLSGSSDTQYF. As DNA, the CDR3 is TGTGCCAGCAGCCTTAGCGGGAGTTCCGATACGCAGTATTTT.

This clone was picked up a small number of times. The genes are TRBV3-1 (or the pseudogene TRBV3-2) and TRBJ2-2; 10 bases are shared with TRBD2. The CDR3 consists of 15 residues. Germline V gene lookup returns CDR1 LGHDT and CDR2 YNNKEL (reference sequence). The ends lost 4 bases at V and 7 bases at J; junction bases unmatched: 6. CDR3 coding DNA: TGTGCCAGCAGCCTCCATACTAGCGGGAACGGGGAGCTGTTTTTT. Translation: CASSLHTSGNGELFF.